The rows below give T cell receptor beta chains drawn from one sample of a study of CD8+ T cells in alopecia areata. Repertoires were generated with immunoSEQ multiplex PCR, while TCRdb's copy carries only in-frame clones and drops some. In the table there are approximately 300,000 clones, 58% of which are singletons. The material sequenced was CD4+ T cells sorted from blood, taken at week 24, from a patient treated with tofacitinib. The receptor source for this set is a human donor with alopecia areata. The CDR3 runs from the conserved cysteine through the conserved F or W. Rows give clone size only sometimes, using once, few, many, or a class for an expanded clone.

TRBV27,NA,CASSLTRTGVTEKLFF
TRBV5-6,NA,CASSLPGSGYTF
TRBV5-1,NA,CASSLDPQGRSNQPQHF
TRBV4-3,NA,CASSQQPGSNTGELFF
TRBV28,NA,CASKGGLNTDTQYF
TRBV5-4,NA,CASRSDPKDGYEQYF
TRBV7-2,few,CASSVNTEAFF
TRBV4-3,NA,CASSQDFGTEQFF
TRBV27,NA,CASRFVGGDEQFF
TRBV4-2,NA,CASRRLPGPKRPDTQYF
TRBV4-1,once,CASSQDWAGGLTDTQYF
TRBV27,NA,CASSYRQGQYGYTF
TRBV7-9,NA,CASSYGTVQNYGYTF
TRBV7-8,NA,CASSLAHRGRGYTF
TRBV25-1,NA,CASSESPGLEGVDEQYF
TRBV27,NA,CASSSPGLGGNEQFF
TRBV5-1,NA,CASSLEGRQGKTRIF
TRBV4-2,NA,CASSRDGLAGGETQYF
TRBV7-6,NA,CASSLASGGVNTQYF
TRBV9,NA,CASSVDGASDSPLHF
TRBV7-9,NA,CASSYSGTATEAFF
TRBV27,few,CATSGGQRTGANVLTF
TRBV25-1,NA,CASSYRDTYNSPLHF
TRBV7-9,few,CASSRFLLTGGPETQYF
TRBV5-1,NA,CASSLGQGIPEQYF
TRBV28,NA,CASSSTGPGPQWWGYTF
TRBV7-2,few,CASSSQGVGNSPLHF
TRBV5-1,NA,CASSLRRVPAYEQYF
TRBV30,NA,CAWSVMYGQGLTYEQYF
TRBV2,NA,CASSPGQDYGYTF
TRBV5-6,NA,CASQQTVQETQYF
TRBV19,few,CASGPSGTQFF
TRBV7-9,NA,CASSLTRLIKETQYF
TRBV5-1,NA,CASSLGQSSYEQYF
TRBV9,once,CASSVGLAGGLYEQYF
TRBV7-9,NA,CASSPGPGSYEQYF
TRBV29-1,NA,CSVAPPPGVF
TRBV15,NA,CATSRVEGNSYEQYF
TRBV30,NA,CAWTQGYEQYF
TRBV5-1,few,CASSLTSGGSHNEQFF
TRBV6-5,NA,CASSTLMGQLAQYF
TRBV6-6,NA,CALGGQGGDQEYF
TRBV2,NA,CASSENRAYEQYF
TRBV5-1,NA,CASSLRGGGSYGYTF
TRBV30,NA,CAWSAGIVRNEQFF
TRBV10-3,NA,CAIYPGQGGIQYF
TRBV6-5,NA,CASSYYRSGQPQHF
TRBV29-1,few,CSVATGQANTQYF
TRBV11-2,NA,CASNITQIFLGSPLHF
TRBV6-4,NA,CASSQSGNNYGYTF
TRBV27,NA,CASSGGLSSVLTF
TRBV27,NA,CASSSRGGNEQFF
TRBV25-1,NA,CAAAAAGGYEQYF
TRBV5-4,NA,CASSAATGGTEAFF
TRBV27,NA,CASSRDRGYNSPLHF
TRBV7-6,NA,CASSRGQSTDTQYF
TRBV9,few,CASSPGLVGETQYF
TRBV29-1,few,CSVEAQAYNEQFF